Listed below are T cell receptor beta chains from one sample, sequenced in a study of T-cell memory formation after mild COVID-19. TCRdb redid the calling of the 5' RACE reads with MiXCR, one entry per CDR3 protein. The sample has 290,000 or so distinct CDR3 sequences, roughly a fifth seen once. The source material was PBMCs or a T cell subset sorted from them (not recorded which). The receptors shown here come from a man aged 18 to 35 who had mild COVID-19 (a few samples of this study predate the infection). Cell type and time point are not known. Both conserved end residues are part of each CDR3. Each record gives: J gene, V gene, D gene, clone size, CDR3 length, CDR3 DNA, CDR3 protein. The D gene is left open where the match is weak. Rows give clone size only sometimes, using once, few, many, or a class for an expanded clone.

TRBJ2-5 | TRBV5-6 | NA | few | 14 | TGTGCCAGCAGATCTTGGAATCAACAAGAGACCCAGTACTTC | CASRSWNQQETQYF
TRBJ2-5 | TRBV6-5 | TRBD2 | many | 15 | TGTGCCAGCAGTTACTCGGGGGGGAGTCAAGAGACCCAGTACTTC | CASSYSGGSQETQYF
TRBJ2-1 | TRBV7-6 | NA | few | 13 | TGTGCCAGCAGCGGGGACGGGATCAATGAGCAGTTCTTC | CASSGDGINEQFF
TRBJ1-4 | TRBV6-2/TRBV6-3 | NA | NA | 12 | TGTGCCAGCAGTTACTCGGCAGTACGGCTGTTTTTT | CASSYSAVRLFF
TRBJ1-3 | TRBV5-6 | NA | NA | 14 | TGTGCCAGCAGCTTGCCCGTCTCTGGAAACACCATATATTTT | CASSLPVSGNTIYF
TRBJ1-5 | TRBV3-1 | NA | NA | 13 | TGTGCCAGCAGCCCCTCGGTGGGACGAGAGAAGCATTTT | CASSPSVGREKHF
TRBJ2-5 | TRBV7-3 | NA | many | 14 | TGTGCCAGCAGCACGGACGGATCCCAAGAGACCCAGTACTTC | CASSTDGSQETQYF
TRBJ1-4 | TRBV5-1 | NA | NA | 16 | TGCGCCAGCAGCTTGGCCTCCCCCTACCCCGGTGAAAAACTGTTTTTT | CASSLASPYPGEKLFF
TRBJ2-1 | TRBV7-8 | NA | few | 16 | TGTGCCAGCAGCCACACTCCCCGAGTCACCTACAATGAGCAGTTCTTC | CASSHTPRVTYNEQFF
TRBJ1-2 | TRBV29-1 | NA | NA | 10 | TGCAGCGATCGGACAGCTGGCTACACCTTC | CSDRTAGYTF
TRBJ2-3 | TRBV3-1 | NA | NA | 16 | TGTGCCAGCAGCCGTTTAAGTTCCAGGGGCTCCGATACGCAGTATTTT | CASSRLSSRGSDTQYF
TRBJ2-3 | TRBV5-1 | TRBD2 | NA | 17 | TGCGCCAGCAGCTTGGGACTAGCGGGGGTGAGCACAGATACGCAGTATTTT | CASSLGLAGVSTDTQYF
TRBJ1-5 | TRBV6-4 | TRBD1 | NA | 17 | TGTGCCAGCAGTGACTCGCGAGGCCAGGGGGCAGGTCAGCCCCAGCATTTT | CASSDSRGQGAGQPQHF
TRBJ1-2 | TRBV18 | NA | NA | 16 | TGTGCCAGCTCACCATCCGTGGGGGGCGTGGACTATGGCTACACCTTC | CASSPSVGGVDYGYTF
TRBJ2-3 | TRBV6-5 | TRBD1 | few | 20 | TGTGCCAGCAGTTACTCGAGTACAGGGGCTCAGGGGGTTAGCACAGATACGCAGTATTTT | CASSYSSTGAQGVSTDTQYF
TRBJ2-5 | TRBV12-3/TRBV12-4 | TRBD1 | NA | 14 | TGTGCCAGCAGTTTCGACAGGGGCGGGTTAACCCAGTACTTC | CASSFDRGGLTQYF
TRBJ1-1 | TRBV5-6 | TRBD1 | NA | 15 | TGTGCCAGCAGCTTGAGGACAGGGGGCTGGACTGAAGCTTTCTTT | CASSLRTGGWTEAFF
TRBJ1-6 | TRBV20-1 | TRBD1 | NA | 16 | TGCAGTGCTCCTCACCGGGACAGGGGGCGTAATTCACCCCTCCACTTT | CSAPHRDRGRNSPLHF
TRBJ1-2 | TRBV10-2 | NA | few | 15 | TGCGCCAGCAGTGAGACCGAGGCGCTAGCATATGGCTACACCTTC | CASSETEALAYGYTF
TRBJ1-1 | TRBV12-3/TRBV12-4 | NA | few | 13 | TGTGCCAGCAGTTGGGGCAGAAACACTGAAGCTTTCTTT | CASSWGRNTEAFF
TRBJ2-3 | TRBV6-5 | TRBD1 | few | 14 | TGTGCCAGCAGTTACGGGACAGGGTCAGATACGCAGTATTTT | CASSYGTGSDTQYF
TRBJ1-2 | TRBV20-1 | TRBD1 | NA | 13 | TGCAGTGCTGGGGACAGGGAGAGCTATGGCTACACCTTC | CSAGDRESYGYTF
TRBJ1-1 | TRBV29-1 | NA | few | 12 | TGCAGCGTGGGGTGGGGGAGCGCTGAAGCTTTCTTT | CSVGWGSAEAFF
TRBJ1-1 | TRBV20-1 | NA | few | 15 | TGCAGTGCTAGGCGCAGGCCTTCCCTGAACACTGAAGCTTTCTTT | CSARRRPSLNTEAFF
TRBJ1-2 | TRBV28 | NA | NA | 14 | TGTGCCAGCAGTCTTTCCAGGGTTCCCTACGGCTACACCTTC | CASSLSRVPYGYTF
TRBJ2-5 | TRBV7-2 | TRBD2 | NA | 14 | TGTGCCAGCAGCTTTGGACTAGACGGGGTGCCCCAGTACTTC | CASSFGLDGVPQYF
TRBJ2-1 | TRBV5-1 | NA | many | 13 | TGCGCCAGCAGCTTTGGTGGGTACAATGAGCAGTTCTTC | CASSFGGYNEQFF
TRBJ1-2 | TRBV20-1 | NA | NA | 14 | TGCAGTGCTAGAGATTCCGGGGGACCCTATGGCTACACCTTC | CSARDSGGPYGYTF
TRBJ2-2 | TRBV29-1 | NA | NA | 15 | TGCAGCGCCTCCGGGGGACAGACGAACACCGGGGAGCTGTTTTTT | CSASGGQTNTGELFF
TRBJ2-7 | TRBV4-1 | NA | NA | 17 | TGCGCCAGCAGCCAAGAGGAGTTTCGCTCGGGGGCCTACGAGCAGTACTTC | CASSQEEFRSGAYEQYF